This T cell receptor beta chain appears in the sequencing data of a study of T cells in Graves' hyperthyroidism and ophthalmopathy. Whole-study results and caveats: Ophthalmopathy was predicted by the model a median of roughly 6.6 months ahead of onset.

RNA transcripts yielded amplified TCR beta CDR3 regions. TCR CDR3 underwent first-round RT-PCR with the HTBI primer set. TCRdb re-analysed the multiplex PCR reads in MiXCR, keeping a single row per CDR3 protein. Of roughly 400,000 distinct CDR3 sequences in the sample, over 12% were seen once. This clonotype was seen only a few times. Its antigen is as yet unknown. One junction end disagrees with the germline gene, perhaps due to a read error. Pregnant or lactating patients were excluded, as were those with uncontrolled infection or other autoimmune disease. The length of the CDR3 is 17 residues. Germline assignment: CDR1 LGHDT and CDR2 YNNKEL (reference sequence).

The clonotype comes from a man between 50 and 59 years old with Graves' ophthalmopathy. Sequenced material: blood. The chain recombines TRBV3-1 with TRBJ2-2; D not certain. This CDR3 is CASSDPLGPKNAGELFF. DNA of the CDR3: TGTGCCAGCAGCGACCCTCTAGGACCAAAGAACGCCGGGGAGCTGTTTTTT.